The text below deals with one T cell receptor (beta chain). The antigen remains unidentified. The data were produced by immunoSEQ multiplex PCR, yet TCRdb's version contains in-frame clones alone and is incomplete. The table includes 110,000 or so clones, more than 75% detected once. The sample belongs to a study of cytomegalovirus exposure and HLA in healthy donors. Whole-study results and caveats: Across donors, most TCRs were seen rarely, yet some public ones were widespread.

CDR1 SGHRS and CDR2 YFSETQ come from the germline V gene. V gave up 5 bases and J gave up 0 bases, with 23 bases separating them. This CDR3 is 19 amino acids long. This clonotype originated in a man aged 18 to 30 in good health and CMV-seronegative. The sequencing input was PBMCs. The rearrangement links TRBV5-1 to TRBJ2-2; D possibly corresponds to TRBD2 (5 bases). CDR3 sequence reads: CASSLVSLGSGANTGELFF. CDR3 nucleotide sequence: TGCGCCAGCAGTCTGGTCTCACTAGGCAGCGGCGCGAACACCGGGGAGCTGTTTTTT.